Detailed here is one T cell receptor (beta chain). Its antigen is not identified. The PCR employed 60 Vbeta primers together with 13 Jbeta primers. Measured with immunoSEQ multiplex PCR; TCRdb has only the in-frame clones, and not every one. The table lists about 270,000 clones, under 80% of them singletons. This sample was taken from a study of cytomegalovirus exposure and HLA in healthy donors. Germline CDR1 is SGHDT and CDR2 is YYEEEE. The CDR3 is 14 amino acids. J lost 4 bases, V lost 0 bases, and 2 bases had no gene match. General study points: Reportedly, cytomegalovirus status was diagnosed with high sensitivity and specificity. Later work found most CMV-associated TCR beta chains apparently HLA-restricted. With DRB1 most and HLA-C fewest, TCR association rates differed between HLA loci in a later analysis. TCR beta sequences reportedly predicted most subjects' HLA-A and HLA-B alleles accurately.

The TCR was taken from a female donor in good health and CMV-seronegative. The chain couples TRBV5-6 to TRBJ2-5; 8 bases agree with TRBD1. The sample was PBMCs. CDR3 in amino acids: CASSLGQGAETQYF. The CDR3 nucleotides are TGTGCCAGCAGCTTGGGCCAGGGGGCAGAGACCCAGTACTTC.